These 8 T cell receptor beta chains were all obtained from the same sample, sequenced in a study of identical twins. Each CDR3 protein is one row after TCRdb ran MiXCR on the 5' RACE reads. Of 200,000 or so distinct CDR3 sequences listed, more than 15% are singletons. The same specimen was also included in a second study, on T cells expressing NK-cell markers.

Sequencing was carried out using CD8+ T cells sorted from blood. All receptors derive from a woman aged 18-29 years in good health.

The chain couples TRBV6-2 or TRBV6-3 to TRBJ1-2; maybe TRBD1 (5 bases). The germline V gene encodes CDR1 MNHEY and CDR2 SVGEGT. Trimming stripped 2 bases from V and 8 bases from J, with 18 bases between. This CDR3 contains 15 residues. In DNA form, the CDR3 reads TGTGCCAGCAGTTACACCCGGCTGGCGCGGGACGGCTACACCTTC. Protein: CASSYTRLARDGYTF.

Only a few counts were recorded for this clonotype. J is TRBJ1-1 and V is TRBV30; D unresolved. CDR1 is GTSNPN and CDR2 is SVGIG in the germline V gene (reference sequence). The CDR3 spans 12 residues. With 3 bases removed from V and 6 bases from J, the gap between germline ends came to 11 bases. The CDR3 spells CAWSNLGAEAFF. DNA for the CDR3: TGTGCCTGGAGCAATCTGGGAGCTGAAGCTTTCTTT.

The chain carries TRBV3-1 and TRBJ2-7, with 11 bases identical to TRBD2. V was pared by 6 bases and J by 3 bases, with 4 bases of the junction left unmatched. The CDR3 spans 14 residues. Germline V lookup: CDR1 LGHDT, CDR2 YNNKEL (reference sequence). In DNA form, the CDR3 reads TGTGCCAGCAGTCGCGGGACTAGCGGCTACGAGCAGTACTTC. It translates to CASSRGTSGYEQYF.

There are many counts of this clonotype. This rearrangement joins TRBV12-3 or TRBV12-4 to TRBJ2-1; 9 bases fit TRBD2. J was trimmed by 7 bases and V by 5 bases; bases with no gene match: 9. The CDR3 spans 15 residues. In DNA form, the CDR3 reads TGTGCCAGCAGTCCGGTGGGACTAGCAAGTAATGAGCAGTTCTTC. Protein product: CASSPVGLASNEQFF.

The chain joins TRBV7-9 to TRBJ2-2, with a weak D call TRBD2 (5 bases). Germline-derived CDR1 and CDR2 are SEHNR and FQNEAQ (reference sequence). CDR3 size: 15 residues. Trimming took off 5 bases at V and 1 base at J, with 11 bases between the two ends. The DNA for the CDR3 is TGTGCCAGCAGCCCCCCCCGGGGGAACACCGGGGAGCTGTTTTTT. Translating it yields CASSPPRGNTGELFF.

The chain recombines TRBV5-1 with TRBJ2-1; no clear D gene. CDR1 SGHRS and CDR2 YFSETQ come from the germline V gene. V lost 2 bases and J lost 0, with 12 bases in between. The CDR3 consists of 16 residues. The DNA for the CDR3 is TGCGCCAGCAGCTTCATTTATACAAGCTCCTACAATGAGCAGTTCTTC. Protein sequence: CASSFIYTSSYNEQFF. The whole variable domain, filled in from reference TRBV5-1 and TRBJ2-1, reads KAGVTQTPRYLIKTRGQQVTLSCSPISGHRSVSWYQQTPGQGLQFLFEYFSETQRNKGNFPGRFSGRQFSNSRSEMNVSTLELGDSALYLCASSFIYTSSYNEQFFGPGTRLTVL.

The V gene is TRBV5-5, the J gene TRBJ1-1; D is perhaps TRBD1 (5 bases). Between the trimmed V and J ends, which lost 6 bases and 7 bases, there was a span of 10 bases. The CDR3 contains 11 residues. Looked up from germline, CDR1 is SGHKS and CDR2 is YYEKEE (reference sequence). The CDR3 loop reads CASTLGVEAFF. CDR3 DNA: TGTGCCAGCACACTAGGGGTTGAAGCTTTCTTT. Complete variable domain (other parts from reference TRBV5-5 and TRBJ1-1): DAGVTQSPTHLIKTRGQQVTLRCSPISGHKSVSWYQQVLGQGPQFIFQYYEKEERGRGNFPDRFSARQFPNYSSELNVNALLLGDSALYLCASTLGVEAFFGQGTRLTVV.

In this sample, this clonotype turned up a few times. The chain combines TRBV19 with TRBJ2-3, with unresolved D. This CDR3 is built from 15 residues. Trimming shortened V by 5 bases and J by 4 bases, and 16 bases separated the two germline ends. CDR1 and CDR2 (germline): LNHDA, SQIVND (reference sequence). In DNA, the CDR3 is TGTGCCAGTAGTCTTACCGTTCTCCCCCCAGATACGCAGTATTTT. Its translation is CASSLTVLPPDTQYF.